The 22 T cell receptor beta chains reported below all come from one sample, sequenced in a study of technical replicates of blood from several donors. The protocol was immunoSEQ multiplex PCR, while the TCRdb copy is restricted to in-frame clones and leaves out a portion. Of 76,000 or so clones listed, 65% to 90% are singletons. Sequencing used PBMCs. The receptors derive from a human donor in good health. Some clones in this sample may be carry-over from other donors' samples.

The chain recombines TRBV10-3 with TRBJ1-5, with 8 bases fitting TRBD1. The CDR3 extends over 16 amino acids. Germline V lookup: CDR1 ENHRY, CDR2 SYGVKD. V dropped 6 bases and J dropped 2; count of bases not matched to a gene: 9. This chain's CDR3 is CAISRDRQVGNQPQHF. In nucleotides, the CDR3 is TGTGCCATCAGCCGGGACAGGCAAGTAGGCAATCAGCCCCAGCATTTT.

This clone has just a few counts. For the CDR3, the DNA is TGTGCCATCAGTGACCCGGACAGGGCAGTCTCACCCCTCCACTTT. This sequence encodes CAISDPDRAVSPLHF. This chain uses TRBV10-3 with TRBJ1-6; the match to TRBD1 covers 8 bases. The CDR3 spans 15 residues. The V gene end was trimmed by 3 bases and the J gene end by 10 bases; junction bases not matched to a gene: 8. Germline assignment: CDR1 ENHRY and CDR2 SYGVKD.

The gene calls are TRBV15 and TRBJ2-7, with D unclear. The CDR3 contains 13 residues. Trimming shortened V by 1 base and J by 5 bases, and 9 bases separated the two germline ends. Germline loops: CDR1 LNHNV, CDR2 YYDKDF (reference sequence). The CDR3 DNA reads TGTGCCACCAGCAGAGGAACAGACCACGAGCAGTACTTC. Protein product: CATSRGTDHEQYF. The full variable domain, its missing parts supplied by reference TRBV15 and TRBJ2-7, is DAMVIQNPRYQVTQFGKPVTLSCSQTLNHNVMYWYQQKSSQAPKLLFHYYDKDFNNEADTPDNFQSRRPNTSFCFLDIRSPGLGDTAMYLCATSRGTDHEQYFGPGTRLTVT.

The chain is built from TRBV15 and TRBJ2-2; 7 nucleotides align to TRBD2. V shed 8 bases, J shed 5 bases, and the junction held 8 bases outside the gene matches. Per the germline V gene, CDR1 is LNHNV and CDR2 is YYDKDF (reference sequence). The CDR3 totals 14 residues. CDR3 sequence: CATAPGLKTGELFF. The CDR3 DNA reads as TGTGCCACCGCGCCGGGACTAAAGACCGGGGAGCTGTTTTTT.

The chain combines TRBV18 with TRBJ2-4; 10 positions match TRBD2. V shed 8 bases, J shed 0 bases, and the junction held 7 bases outside the gene matches. CDR1 and CDR2 (germline): KGHSH, LQKENI. The CDR3 totals 16 residues. The CDR3 DNA reads as TGTGCCAGCAGCGGGGGGGCCTCTCTAGCCAAAAACATTCAGTACTTC. Translation gives CASSGGASLAKNIQYF.

On this clone itself: Other DNA sequences in the sample encode the same CDR3. In DNA, the CDR3 is TGTGCCAGCAGCTTAGTCCAGTCCTACGAGCAGTACTTC. Translated: CASSLVQSYEQYF. The rearrangement uses TRBV7-2 and TRBJ2-7; D uncertain. Trimming removed 1 base from V and 1 base from J, with 5 bases in between. The CDR3 extends over 13 amino acids. Germline values: CDR1 SGHTA, CDR2 FQGNSA.

The chain uses TRBV19 and TRBJ2-5, with D possibly being TRBD1 (5 bases). This CDR3 has 13 amino acids. From germline, CDR1 is LNHDA and CDR2 SQIVND (reference sequence). V was pared by 9 bases and J by 0 bases, with 11 bases between. CDR3 DNA sequence: TGTGCCAGCCGACAGCCGAACCAAGAGACCCAGTACTTC. It yields the protein CASRQPNQETQYF.

The chain joins TRBV7-6 to TRBJ1-2; 11 nucleotides agree with TRBD1. Germline CDR1 and CDR2: SGHVS and FNYEAQ. CDR3 length: 16 amino acids. V shed 5 bases and J 4 bases; nucleotides not matched to a gene: 9. CDR3 DNA sequence: TGTGCCAGCAGCCCATGGACAGGGGGCGCGAGCTATGGCTACACCTTC. Residues: CASSPWTGGASYGYTF.

The CDR3 DNA follows: TGTGCCAGCAGTTCCTTAGCGGGAACCCTCCAAGAGACCCAGTACTTC. It specifies CASSSLAGTLQETQYF. The gene calls are TRBV5-5 and TRBJ2-5; 8 bases match TRBD2. CDR1 and CDR2 (germline): SGHKS, YYEKEE (reference sequence). The trim removed 5 bases at V and 1 base at J, leaving 10 bases unmatched. This CDR3 has 16 residues.

This clone has only one observation. The chain employs TRBV7-2 and TRBJ2-1; TRBD2 aligns across 8 bases. This CDR3 contains 15 residues. Germline V lookup: CDR1 SGHTA, CDR2 FQGNSA. The junction had 3 bases not matched to a gene; V was cut back by 3 bases and J by 2 bases. CDR3 in DNA: TGTGCCAGCAGCTTGTTAGCGGGAACCTACAATGAGCAGTTCTTC. Protein sequence: CASSLLAGTYNEQFF. The full variable domain, with the rest looked up from reference TRBV7-2 and TRBJ2-1, is GAGVSQSPSNKVTEKGKDVELRCDPISGHTALYWYRQSLGQGLEFLIYFQGNSAPDKSGLPSDRFSAERTGGSVSTLTIQRTQQEDSAVYLCASSLLAGTYNEQFFGPGTRLTVL.

V usage is TRBV2 and J usage is TRBJ2-7; 7 nucleotides agree with TRBD2. V was clipped by 7 bases and J by 6 bases; unmatched bases: 9. CDR1 and CDR2 from the germline V gene are SNHLY and FYNNEI. The CDR3 extends over 13 amino acids. The CDR3 DNA follows: TGTGCCAGCAACCTACAGCGGGATTCCGAGCAGTACTTC. Translation: CASNLQRDSEQYF.

V usage is TRBV2 and J usage is TRBJ2-5, with TRBD2 matching 9 bases. CDR3 length equals 15 residues. J gave up 1 base and V 6 bases, and 6 bases lay outside the gene matches. Germline V gene sequence: CDR1 SNHLY, CDR2 FYNNEI. The DNA of the CDR3 is TGTGCCAGCAGCAGACTGACTAGCGGCCAAGAGACCCAGTACTTC. This sequence encodes CASSRLTSGQETQYF.

A few counts support this clone. The rearrangement joins TRBV28 to TRBJ1-1, with 8 positions matching TRBD1. The trim removed 6 bases at V and 4 bases at J, leaving 10 bases unmatched. Per germline, CDR1 MDHEN and CDR2 SYDVKM. The CDR3 spans 15 residues. The CDR3 coding sequence is TGTGCCAGCAGAGCGGACAGGGAAGGGGTCACTGAAGCTTTCTTT. It translates to CASRADREGVTEAFF.

The chain combines TRBV19 with TRBJ1-2; 7 nucleotides align to TRBD1. The CDR3 totals 15 residues. The ends lost 5 bases at V and 2 bases at J; junction bases unmatched: 8. Germline CDR1 reads LNHDA; CDR2 reads SQIVND (reference sequence). The CDR3 loop reads CASSLQGRENYGYTF. DNA for the CDR3: TGTGCCAGTAGTTTACAGGGGCGAGAAAACTATGGCTACACCTTC.

The chain employs TRBV5-1 and TRBJ1-5; 8 bases are a match to TRBD1. The CDR3 is 15 amino acids. Trimming removed 0 bases from V and 3 bases from J; junction bases left unmatched: 2. Germline CDR1 reads SGHRS; CDR2 reads YFSETQ. The CDR3 here is CASSLAGQDNQPQHF. Here the CDR3 DNA reads TGCGCCAGCAGCTTGGCGGGACAGGACAATCAGCCCCAGCATTTT.

This chain links TRBV14 with TRBJ1-2, with TRBD1 identical over 10 bases. The CDR3 has 16 residues. The trim removed 5 bases at V and 4 bases at J, leaving 10 bases unmatched. Germline V gene data show CDR1 as SGHDN and CDR2 as FVKESK. The CDR3 nucleotides read TGTGCCAGCAGCGTTATTCCGACAGGGGGCCTCTATGGCTACACCTTC. Residues: CASSVIPTGGLYGYTF.

V gene TRBV28 combines with J gene TRBJ1-5, with a weak D call TRBD1 (6 bases). Germline CDR1 and CDR2: MDHEN and SYDVKM. The germline V and J ends were trimmed by 6 bases and 0 bases, with 9 bases remaining between them. The CDR3 consists of 14 residues. The CDR3 sequence: CASSRTVSNQPQHF. The DNA for the CDR3 is TGTGCCAGCAGCAGGACAGTTAGCAATCAGCCCCAGCATTTT.

This sequence joins TRBV6-1 and TRBJ2-2; TRBD2 aligns across 7 bases. Germline V CDR1 and CDR2: MNHNS, SASEGT. This CDR3 region has 14 residues. J gave up 1 base and V 9 bases, and 5 bases lay outside the gene matches. CDR3 in amino acids: CASSGTMNTGELFF. DNA for the CDR3: TGTGCCAGTTCCGGGACTATGAACACCGGGGAGCTGTTTTTT.

This chain connects TRBV15 to TRBJ1-4; weak D call: TRBD1 (6 bases). The CDR3 consists of 13 residues. V lost 8 bases, J lost 0 bases, and 7 bases lay in between. Germline V CDR1 and CDR2: LNHNV, YYDKDF (reference sequence). CDR3 bases: TGTGCCACCCAGGGGACAACTAATGAAAAACTGTTTTTT. Translation: CATQGTTNEKLFF.

This rearrangement joins TRBV2 to TRBJ2-7, with 7 nucleotides matching TRBD2. The junction had 1 base not matched to a gene; V was cut back by 3 bases and J by 2 bases. Per the germline V gene, CDR1 is SNHLY and CDR2 is FYNNEI. This CDR3 spans 13 amino acids. As DNA, the CDR3 is TGTGCCAGCAGTGACGCGGGGGCCTACGAGCAGTACTTC. This gives the protein CASSDAGAYEQYF.

The genes are TRBV18 and TRBJ1-5; TRBD1 matches 7 bases. The length of the CDR3 is 16 residues. With V trimmed by 3 bases and J by 2 bases, 7 bases remained unmatched. Germline V gives CDR1 KGHSH, CDR2 LQKENI. The CDR3 protein is CASSPSSQGGNQPQHF. The CDR3 DNA follows: TGTGCCAGCTCACCTTCGAGTCAGGGGGGCAATCAGCCCCAGCATTTT. The full variable domain, rest sourced from reference TRBV18 and TRBJ1-5, is NAGVMQNPRHLVRRRGQEARLRCSPMKGHSHVYWYRQLPEEGLKFMVYLQKENIIDESGMPKERFSAEFPKEGPSILRIQQVVRGDSAAYFCASSPSSQGGNQPQHFGDGTRLSIL.

With regard to this clone: Other DNA sequences of this sample code for an identical CDR3. The CDR3 reads CASSRQGPNTGELFF. The CDR3 DNA reads TGTGCCAGCAGCCGACAGGGACCCAACACCGGGGAGCTGTTTTTT. This chain joins TRBV2 and TRBJ2-2; 7 bases map to TRBD1. Trimming took 6 bases from V and 2 from J; bases not matched to a gene: 6. Germline CDR1 reads SNHLY; CDR2 reads FYNNEI. CDR3 length: 15 amino acids.